The sequence of this T cell receptor (beta chain) was determined in a study of blood T cell repertoires in COVID-19. Turning to the study itself: Sample material is recorded as cDNA or gDNA derived from T cells, B-cell-depleted T cells, or PBMCs.

Assay: immunoSEQ multiplex PCR; the TCRdb copy retains only in-frame clones and omits some. This sample has hundreds of thousands of clones, with more than 90% found just once. Germline V lookup: CDR1 LGHNT, CDR2 FRNRAP. The V and J ends lost 5 bases and 4 bases, in that order; junction bases with no gene match: 9. The CDR3 consists of 15 residues. Participants, about 18 to 100 years old, spanned approximately 25 US areas. Two negative PCRs, clearance, or symptom resolution characterized the recovered Cohort 3 donors. This clonotype was obtained from a man aged 60-69 years who had recovered from COVID-19. The sample taken for sequencing was PBMCs or T cells enriched from blood (not recorded which). V usage is TRBV12-5 and J usage is TRBJ1-2; 8 bases agree with TRBD1. CDR3 nucleotides: TGTGCTAGTGGTAGAACAGGGGGAAGTTCCTATGGCTACACCTTC. It yields the protein CASGRTGGSSYGYTF.